The clone carrying this T cell receptor beta chain has a single count. Its antigen is not known. The record originates from a study of cytomegalovirus exposure and HLA in healthy donors. General study results and limits: A later look showed TCR association rates differing by HLA locus, highest for DRB1 and lowest for HLA-C.

Between the trimmed V and J ends, which lost 2 bases and 7 bases, there was a span of 9 bases. Per the germline V gene, CDR1 is MNHNS and CDR2 is SASEGT. The CDR3 totals 13 residues. The PCR was carried out with 60 Vbeta primers and 13 Jbeta primers. The protocol was immunoSEQ multiplex PCR, while the TCRdb copy is restricted to in-frame clones and leaves out a portion. Of 100,000 to 150,000 clones listed, over 70% are singletons. The chain uses TRBV6-1 and TRBJ1-3, with D unresolved. The source material was PBMCs. The origin of this receptor is a man younger than 35 in good health and CMV-seropositive. The CDR3 here is CASSETPQNTIYF. In DNA, the CDR3 is TGTGCCAGCAGTGAAACCCCCCAGAACACCATATATTTT.